Reported below is one TCR beta chain. The data are from a study of identical twins. TCRdb re-called the 5' RACE reads through MiXCR, storing one row per CDR3 protein. The table lists under 800,000 distinct CDR3 sequences, about 20% of them singletons. Germline values: CDR1 LGHDT, CDR2 YNNKEL (reference sequence). V lost 2 bases and J lost 5; bases outside the gene matches: 9. The CDR3 is 16 residues long. These data are also associated with another study on T cells expressing NK-cell markers. That paper adds: According to the study, TCR beta repertoires originated from sorted CD3+CD56+NKG2C+, CD3+CD56+NKG2C- and CD3+CD56-NKG2C+ T cells.

Sequencing was done on a sample of PBMCs. The sequence derives from a woman aged 18-35 years in good health. V usage is TRBV3-1 and J usage is TRBJ2-5, with TRBD1 matching 9 bases. The CDR3 is CASSQLQGALIETQYF. The CDR3 DNA follows: TGTGCCAGCAGCCAATTACAGGGGGCGCTGATTGAGACCCAGTACTTC.